These 11 T cell receptor beta chains originate from one sample sequenced in a study of OX40 agonist ivuxolimab in advanced cancers. Generated by immunoSEQ multiplex PCR, the TCRdb table keeps only in-frame clones and is missing some. This sample yields about 26,000 clones, of which around four fifths are seen a single time; roughly 29% belongs to the top ten. Sequencing was performed on CD4+ or CD8+ T cells sorted from blood, taken in a trial of the OX40 agonist ivuxolimab. The receptors here all came from an adult with an advanced solid tumor such as melanoma, head and neck, liver or kidney cancer.

A few counts support this clone. The chain employs TRBV6-5 and TRBJ1-1, with no clear D. This CDR3 is 13 amino acids long. Trimming stripped 2 bases from V and 4 bases from J, with 8 bases between. CDR1 and CDR2 (germline): MNHEY, SVGAGI. The CDR3 reads CASSYGGGTEAFF. The CDR3 DNA follows: TGTGCCAGCAGTTACGGAGGAGGCACTGAAGCTTTCTTT.

V and J are TRBV27 and TRBJ2-7, with D perhaps TRBD1 or TRBD2 (5 bases each). V was cut by 2 bases and J by 6 bases, with 14 bases left in between. The CDR3 sequence is 14 residues long. Germline loops: CDR1 MNHEY, CDR2 SMNVEV (reference sequence). CDR3: CASSLGVGTTEQYF. In DNA form, the CDR3 reads TGTGCCAGCAGTTTAGGTGTAGGGACCACCGAGCAGTACTTC.

To note about this clone: A read error may account for a junction end that differs from germline. DNA of the CDR3: TGTGCCAGCAGCTTTGGGCAGTACTATAATTCACTCCTCCACTTT. It specifies CASSFGQYYNSLLHF. The V and J genes are TRBV5-4 and TRBJ1-6; D call uncertain. The CDR3 is 15 amino acids. Germline V CDR1 and CDR2: SGHNT, YYREEE (reference sequence).

This clone has more than one count but fewer than ten. This CDR3 is also generated by other DNA sequences in the sample. This chain joins TRBV5-1 and TRBJ2-1, with TRBD2 as a possible D gene (6 bases). V dropped 2 bases and J dropped 6 bases, with 6 bases sitting between them. Per germline, CDR1 SGHRS and CDR2 YFSETQ. The CDR3 is 12 amino acids. The CDR3 loop reads CASSFGGNEQFF. CDR3 sequence (DNA): TGCGCCAGCAGCTTCGGGGGCAATGAGCAGTTCTTC.

This chain connects TRBV9 to TRBJ2-2; D gene uncertain. CDR1 and CDR2 (germline): SGDLS, YYNGEE. CDR3 length: 12 amino acids. The germline V and J ends were trimmed by 4 bases and 7 bases, with 8 bases remaining between them. This chain's CDR3 is CASSPGLGELFF. The CDR3 region has the DNA TGTGCCAGCAGCCCTGGGCTCGGGGAGCTGTTTTTT.

CDR3 in DNA: TGTGCCAGCAGCCTACATGAGCAGAACACTGAAGCTTTCTTT. It translates to CASSLHEQNTEAFF. The rearrangement links TRBV5-5 to TRBJ1-1; D unclear. The germline gives CDR1 SGHKS, CDR2 YYEKEE (reference sequence). The CDR3 extends over 14 amino acids. Trimming took 4 bases from V and 1 from J, leaving 11 bases between them.

The chain recombines TRBV5-6 with TRBJ2-7, with no clear D. The germline CDR1 and CDR2 sequences are SGHDT and YYEEEE. The CDR3 has 12 amino acids. V lost 1 base and J 6 bases, leaving 8 bases between the germline ends. CDR3 protein: CASSLSPLEQYF. The CDR3 nucleotides read TGTGCCAGCAGCTTGTCACCCCTCGAGCAGTACTTC. The complete variable domain, with remaining parts taken from reference TRBV5-6 and TRBJ2-7, reads DAGVTQSPTHLIKTRGQQVTLRCSPKSGHDTVSWYQQALGQGPQFIFQYYEEEERQRGNFPDRFSGHQFPNYSSELNVNALLLGDSALYLCASSLSPLEQYFGPGTRLTVT.

The chain carries TRBV6-1 and TRBJ2-1; the D is unclear. The V and J ends lost 3 bases and 0 bases respectively, with 6 bases between them. Germline CDR1 MNHNS, CDR2 SASEGT. The CDR3 has 14 residues. The DNA for the CDR3 is TGTGCCAGCAGTGAGGGCAGCTCCTACAATGAGCAGTTCTTC. This codes for CASSEGSSYNEQFF.

CDR3 DNA sequence: TGTGCCAGCAGTTTATGGATCGGGGGAGAGACCCAGTACTTC. Encoded protein: CASSLWIGGETQYF. V gene TRBV27 combines with J gene TRBJ2-5; possibly TRBD2 for D (6 bases). This CDR3 comprises 14 residues. Germline CDR1 is MNHEY and CDR2 is SMNVEV (reference sequence). V was cut by 1 base and J by 4 bases, with 10 bases left in between.

This rearrangement joins TRBV11-3 to TRBJ2-1, with 14 positions matching TRBD2. The length of the CDR3 is 15 residues. V lost 4 bases to trimming and J lost 8 bases; unmatched junction nucleotides: 4. In germline, CDR1 is SGHNT, CDR2 YENEEA. The CDR3 region has the DNA TGTGCCAGCAGCTCGGGACTAGCGGGAGACGATGAGCAGTTCTTC. Amino acid sequence: CASSSGLAGDDEQFF.

The chain links TRBV19 to TRBJ2-1; a weak D match, TRBD1 (5 bases). Per the germline V gene, CDR1 is LNHDA and CDR2 is SQIVND (reference sequence). V was cut by 10 bases and J by 4 bases, with 14 bases left in between. CDR3 length: 13 amino acids. This chain's CDR3 is CATAQGIYNEQFF. CDR3 DNA sequence: TGTGCCACCGCCCAGGGTATATACAATGAGCAGTTCTTC.